One T cell receptor (beta chain) is described in this entry. This sample is part of a study of T cells in Graves' hyperthyroidism and ophthalmopathy. Germline loops: CDR1 MNHNS, CDR2 SASEGT. V lost 2 bases and J 2 bases, leaving 10 bases between the germline ends. This CDR3 is built from 15 residues. Amplified TCR beta CDR3 regions came from RNA transcripts. RT-PCR in the first round (using the HTBI primer set) targeted the TCR CDR3. MiXCR, run by TCRdb on the multiplex PCR reads, gives a single entry per CDR3 protein. The top ten hold 30% to 40% of the sample, which has about 640,000 distinct CDR3 sequences, under 25% seen once.

The sequenced sample consisted of blood. The TCR comes from a man aged 25 to 45 with Graves' ophthalmopathy. This chain links TRBV6-1 with TRBJ2-1; the D is unclear. The CDR3 DNA is TGTGCCAGCAGTGAAACCTGGGGTACCTACAATGAGCAGTTCTTC. Its translation: CASSETWGTYNEQFF.